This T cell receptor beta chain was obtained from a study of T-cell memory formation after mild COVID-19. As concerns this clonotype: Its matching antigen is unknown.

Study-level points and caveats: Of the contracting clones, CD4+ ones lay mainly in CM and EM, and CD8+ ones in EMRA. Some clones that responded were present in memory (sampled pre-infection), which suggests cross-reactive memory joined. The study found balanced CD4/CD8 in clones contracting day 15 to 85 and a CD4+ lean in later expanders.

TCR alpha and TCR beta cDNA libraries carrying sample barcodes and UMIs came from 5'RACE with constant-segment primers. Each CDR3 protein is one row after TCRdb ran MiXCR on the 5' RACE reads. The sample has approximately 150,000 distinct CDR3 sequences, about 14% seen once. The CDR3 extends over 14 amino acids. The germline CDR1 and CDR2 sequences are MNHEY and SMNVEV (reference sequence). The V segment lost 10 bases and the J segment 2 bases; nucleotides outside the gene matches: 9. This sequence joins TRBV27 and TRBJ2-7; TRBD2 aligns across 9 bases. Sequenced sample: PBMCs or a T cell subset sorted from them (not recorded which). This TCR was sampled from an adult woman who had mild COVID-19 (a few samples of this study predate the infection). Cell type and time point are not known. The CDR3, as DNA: TGTGCCACCGCGGGACTAGCCCAGACCTACGAGCAGTACTTC. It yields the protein CATAGLAQTYEQYF.